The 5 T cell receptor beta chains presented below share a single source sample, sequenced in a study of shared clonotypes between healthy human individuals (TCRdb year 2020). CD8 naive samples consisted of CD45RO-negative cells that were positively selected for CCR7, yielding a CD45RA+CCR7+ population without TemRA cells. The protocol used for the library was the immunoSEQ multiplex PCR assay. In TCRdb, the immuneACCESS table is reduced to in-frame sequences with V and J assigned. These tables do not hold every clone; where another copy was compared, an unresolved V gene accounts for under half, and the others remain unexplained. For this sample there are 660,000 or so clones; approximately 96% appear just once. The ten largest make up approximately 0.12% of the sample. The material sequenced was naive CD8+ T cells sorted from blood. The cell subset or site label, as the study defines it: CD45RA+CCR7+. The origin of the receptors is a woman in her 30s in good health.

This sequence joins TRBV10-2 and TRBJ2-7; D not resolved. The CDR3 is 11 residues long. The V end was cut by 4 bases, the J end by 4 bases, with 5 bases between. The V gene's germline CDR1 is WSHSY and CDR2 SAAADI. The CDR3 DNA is TGCGCCAGCAGTGTTGATTACGAGCAGTACTTC. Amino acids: CASSVDYEQYF.

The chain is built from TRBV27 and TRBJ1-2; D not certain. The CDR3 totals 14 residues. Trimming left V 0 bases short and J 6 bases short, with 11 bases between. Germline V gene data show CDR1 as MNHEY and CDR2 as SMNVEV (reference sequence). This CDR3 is CASSLSGSGNGYTF. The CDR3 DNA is TGTGCCAGCAGTTTATCTGGGAGTGGAAATGGCTACACCTTC.

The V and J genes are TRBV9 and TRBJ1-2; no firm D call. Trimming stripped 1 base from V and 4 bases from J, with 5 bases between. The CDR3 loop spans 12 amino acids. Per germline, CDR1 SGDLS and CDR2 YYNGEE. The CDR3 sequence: CASSVNSYGYTF. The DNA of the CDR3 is TGTGCCAGCAGCGTAAACAGCTATGGCTACACCTTC.

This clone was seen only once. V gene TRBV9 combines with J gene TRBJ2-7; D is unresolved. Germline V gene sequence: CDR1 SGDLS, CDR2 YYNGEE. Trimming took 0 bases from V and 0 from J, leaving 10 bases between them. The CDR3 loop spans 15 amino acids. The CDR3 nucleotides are TGTGCCAGCAGCGTAGGCGAGTTTTCCTCCTACGAGCAGTACTTC. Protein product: CASSVGEFSSYEQYF.

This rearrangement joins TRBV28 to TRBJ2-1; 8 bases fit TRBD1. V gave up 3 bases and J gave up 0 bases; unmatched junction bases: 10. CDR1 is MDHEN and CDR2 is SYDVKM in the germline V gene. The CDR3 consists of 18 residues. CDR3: CASSLSWGQAPSYNEQFF. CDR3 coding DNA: TGTGCCAGCAGTTTGTCTTGGGGACAGGCCCCCTCCTACAATGAGCAGTTCTTC.